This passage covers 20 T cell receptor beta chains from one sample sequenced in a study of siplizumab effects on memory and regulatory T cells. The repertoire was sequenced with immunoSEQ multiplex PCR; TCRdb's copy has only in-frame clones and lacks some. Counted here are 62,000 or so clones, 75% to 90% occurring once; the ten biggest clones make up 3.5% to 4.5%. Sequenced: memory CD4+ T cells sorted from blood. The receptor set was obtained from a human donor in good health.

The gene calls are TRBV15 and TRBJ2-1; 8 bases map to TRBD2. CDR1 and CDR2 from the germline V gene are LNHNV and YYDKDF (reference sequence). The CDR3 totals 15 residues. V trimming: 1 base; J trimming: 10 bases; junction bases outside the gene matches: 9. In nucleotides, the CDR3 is TGTGCCACCAGCAGAGGCAGCGGGAGCTCGAGGGAGCAGTTCTTC. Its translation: CATSRGSGSSREQFF.

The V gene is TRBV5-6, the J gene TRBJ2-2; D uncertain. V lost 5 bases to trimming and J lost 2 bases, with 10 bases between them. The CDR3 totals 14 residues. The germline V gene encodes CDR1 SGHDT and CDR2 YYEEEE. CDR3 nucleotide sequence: TGTGCCAGCAGGCTTGGAGTAAACACCGGGGAGCTGTTTTTT. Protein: CASRLGVNTGELFF.

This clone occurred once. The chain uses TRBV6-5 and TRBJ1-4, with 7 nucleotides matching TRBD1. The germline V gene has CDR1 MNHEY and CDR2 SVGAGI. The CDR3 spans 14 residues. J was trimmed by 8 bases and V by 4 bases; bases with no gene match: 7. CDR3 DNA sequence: TGTGCCAGCAGTTCCAGGGGGATGTCCGAAAAACTGTTTTTT. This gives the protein CASSSRGMSEKLFF.

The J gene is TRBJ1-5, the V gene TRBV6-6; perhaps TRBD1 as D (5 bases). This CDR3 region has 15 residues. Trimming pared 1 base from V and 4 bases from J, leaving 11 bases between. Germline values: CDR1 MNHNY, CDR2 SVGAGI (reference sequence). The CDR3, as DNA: TGTGCCAGCAGTTACTTCAGGGACCCTAATCAGCCCCAGCATTTT. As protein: CASSYFRDPNQPQHF.

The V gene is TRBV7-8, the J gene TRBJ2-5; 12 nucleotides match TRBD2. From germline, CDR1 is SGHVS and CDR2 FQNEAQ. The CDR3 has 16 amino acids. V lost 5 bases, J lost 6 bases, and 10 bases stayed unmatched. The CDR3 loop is CASSQRLAGERKTQYF. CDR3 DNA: TGTGCCAGCAGCCAACGACTAGCGGGGGAGCGCAAGACCCAGTACTTC.

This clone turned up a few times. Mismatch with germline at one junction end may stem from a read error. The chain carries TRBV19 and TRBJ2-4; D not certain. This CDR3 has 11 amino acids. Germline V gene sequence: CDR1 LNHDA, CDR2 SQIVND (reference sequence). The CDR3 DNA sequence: TGTGCCAGTAGTCTAGAAAACATTCAGTACTTC. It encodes CASSLENIQYF.

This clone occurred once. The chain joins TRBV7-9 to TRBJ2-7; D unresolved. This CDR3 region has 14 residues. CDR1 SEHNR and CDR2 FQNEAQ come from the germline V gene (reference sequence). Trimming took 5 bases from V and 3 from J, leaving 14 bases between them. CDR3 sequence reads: CASSLRLESYEQYF. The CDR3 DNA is TGTGCCAGCAGCCTTAGACTGGAGAGCTACGAGCAGTACTTC.

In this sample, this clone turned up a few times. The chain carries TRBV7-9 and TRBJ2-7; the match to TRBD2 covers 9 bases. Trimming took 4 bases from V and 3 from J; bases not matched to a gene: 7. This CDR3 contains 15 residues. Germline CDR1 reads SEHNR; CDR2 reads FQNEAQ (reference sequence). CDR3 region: CASSSRAGGLYEQYF. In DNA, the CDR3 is TGTGCCAGCAGCTCACGAGCGGGAGGTCTCTACGAGCAGTACTTC.

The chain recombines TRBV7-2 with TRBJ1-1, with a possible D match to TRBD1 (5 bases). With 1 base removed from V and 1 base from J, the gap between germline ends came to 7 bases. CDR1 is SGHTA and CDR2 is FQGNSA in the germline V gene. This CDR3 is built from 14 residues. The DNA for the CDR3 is TGTGCCAGCAGCTTAGTTGGGGGGAACACTGAAGCTTTCTTT. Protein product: CASSLVGGNTEAFF.

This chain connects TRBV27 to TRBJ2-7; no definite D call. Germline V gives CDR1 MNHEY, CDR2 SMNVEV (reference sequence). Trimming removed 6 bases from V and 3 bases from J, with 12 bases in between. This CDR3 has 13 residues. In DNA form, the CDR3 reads TGTGCCAGCAGCAGCAGGAATAGCTACGAGCAGTACTTC. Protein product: CASSSRNSYEQYF.

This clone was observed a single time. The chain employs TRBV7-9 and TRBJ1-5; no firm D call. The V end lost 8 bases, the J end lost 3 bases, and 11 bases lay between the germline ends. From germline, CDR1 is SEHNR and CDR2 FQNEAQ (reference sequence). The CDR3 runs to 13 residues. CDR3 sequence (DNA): TGTGCCAGCCAAAGGGAATACAATCAGCCCCAGCATTTT. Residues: CASQREYNQPQHF.

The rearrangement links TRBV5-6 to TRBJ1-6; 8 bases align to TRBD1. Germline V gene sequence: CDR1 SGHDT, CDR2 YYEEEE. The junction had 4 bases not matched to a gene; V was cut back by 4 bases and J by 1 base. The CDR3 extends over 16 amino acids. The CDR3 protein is CASSHRGVSYNSPLHF. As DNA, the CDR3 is TGTGCCAGCAGCCACAGGGGGGTTTCCTATAATTCACCCCTCCACTTT.

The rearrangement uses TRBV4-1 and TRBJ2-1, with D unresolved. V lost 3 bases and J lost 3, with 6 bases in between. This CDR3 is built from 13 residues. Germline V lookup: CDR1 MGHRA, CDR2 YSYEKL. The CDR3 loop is CASSQGYYNEQFF. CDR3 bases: TGCGCCAGCAGCCAGGGTTACTACAATGAGCAGTTCTTC.

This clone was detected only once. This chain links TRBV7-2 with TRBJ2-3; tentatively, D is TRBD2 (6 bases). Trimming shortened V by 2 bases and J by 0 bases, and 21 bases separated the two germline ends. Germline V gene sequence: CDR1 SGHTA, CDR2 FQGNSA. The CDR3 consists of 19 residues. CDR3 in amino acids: CASSLQSPAGTTSTDTQYF. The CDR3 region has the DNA TGTGCCAGCAGCTTACAATCTCCGGCGGGGACCACTAGCACAGATACGCAGTATTTT. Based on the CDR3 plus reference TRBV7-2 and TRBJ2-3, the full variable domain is GAGVSQSPSNKVTEKGKDVELRCDPISGHTALYWYRQSLGQGLEFLIYFQGNSAPDKSGLPSDRFSAERTGGSVSTLTIQRTQQEDSAVYLCASSLQSPAGTTSTDTQYFGPGTRLTVL.

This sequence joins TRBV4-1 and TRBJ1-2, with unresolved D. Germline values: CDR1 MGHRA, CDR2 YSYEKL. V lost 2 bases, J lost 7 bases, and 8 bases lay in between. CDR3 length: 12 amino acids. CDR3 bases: TGCGCCAGCAGCCAATCCGGAGGTGGCTACACCTTC. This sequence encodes CASSQSGGGYTF.

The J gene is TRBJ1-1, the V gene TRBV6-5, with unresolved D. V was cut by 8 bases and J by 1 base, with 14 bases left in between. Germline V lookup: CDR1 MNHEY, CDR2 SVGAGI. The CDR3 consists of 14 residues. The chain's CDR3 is CASFPASKNTEAFF. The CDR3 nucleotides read TGTGCCAGCTTCCCAGCCTCCAAGAACACTGAAGCTTTCTTT.

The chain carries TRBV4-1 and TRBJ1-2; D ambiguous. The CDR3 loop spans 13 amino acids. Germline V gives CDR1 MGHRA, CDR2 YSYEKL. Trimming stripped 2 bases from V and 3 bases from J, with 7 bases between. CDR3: CASSQTADYGYTF. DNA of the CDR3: TGCGCCAGCAGCCAAACAGCCGACTATGGCTACACCTTC.

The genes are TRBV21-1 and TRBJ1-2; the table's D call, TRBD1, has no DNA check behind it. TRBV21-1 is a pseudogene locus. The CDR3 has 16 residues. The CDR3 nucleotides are TGTGCCAGCAGCATACACACATCCCTGGCCGACTATGGCTACACCTTC. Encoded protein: CASSIHTSLADYGYTF.

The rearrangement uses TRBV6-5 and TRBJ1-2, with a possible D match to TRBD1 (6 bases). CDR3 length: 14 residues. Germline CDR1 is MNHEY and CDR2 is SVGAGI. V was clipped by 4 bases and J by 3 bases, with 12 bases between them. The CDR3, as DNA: TGTGCCAGCAGTTTCCACAGGGAGTACTATGGCTACACCTTC. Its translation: CASSFHREYYGYTF.

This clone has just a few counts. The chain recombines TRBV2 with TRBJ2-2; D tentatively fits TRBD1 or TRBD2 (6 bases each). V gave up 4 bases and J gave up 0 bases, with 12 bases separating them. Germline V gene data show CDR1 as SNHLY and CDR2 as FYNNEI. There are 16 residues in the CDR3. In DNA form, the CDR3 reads TGTGCCAGCAGTGTGGGAGGACAGACGAACACCGGGGAGCTGTTTTTT. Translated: CASSVGGQTNTGELFF.